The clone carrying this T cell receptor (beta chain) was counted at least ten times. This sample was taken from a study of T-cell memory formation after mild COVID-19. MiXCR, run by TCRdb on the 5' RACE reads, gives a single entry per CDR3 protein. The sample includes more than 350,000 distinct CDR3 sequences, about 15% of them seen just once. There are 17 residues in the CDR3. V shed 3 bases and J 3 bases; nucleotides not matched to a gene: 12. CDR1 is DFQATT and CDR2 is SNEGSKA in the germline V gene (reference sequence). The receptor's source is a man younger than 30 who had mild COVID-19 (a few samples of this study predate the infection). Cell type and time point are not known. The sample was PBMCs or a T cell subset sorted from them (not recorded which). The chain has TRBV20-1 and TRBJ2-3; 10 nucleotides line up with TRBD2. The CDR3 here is CSASGLIASGGTDTQYF. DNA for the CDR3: TGCAGTGCTAGCGGACTTATAGCTAGCGGGGGTACAGATACGCAGTATTTT.